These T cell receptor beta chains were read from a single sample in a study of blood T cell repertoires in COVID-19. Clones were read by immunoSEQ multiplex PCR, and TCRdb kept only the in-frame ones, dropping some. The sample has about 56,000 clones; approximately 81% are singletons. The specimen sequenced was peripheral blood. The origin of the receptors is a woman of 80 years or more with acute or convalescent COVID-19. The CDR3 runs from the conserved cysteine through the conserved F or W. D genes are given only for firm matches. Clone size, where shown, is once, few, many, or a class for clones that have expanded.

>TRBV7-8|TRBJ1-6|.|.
TGTGCCAGCAGCCCACAGAAGAATTCACCCCTCCACTTT
CASSPQKNSPLHF
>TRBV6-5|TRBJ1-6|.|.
TGTGCCAGCACGCACACCGGGAGAGGAAATTCACCCCTCCACTTT
CASTHTGRGNSPLHF
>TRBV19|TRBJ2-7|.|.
TGTGCCAGTAGTATCGCCGGCGGGGGCGGGCGATACGAGCAGTACTTC
CASSIAGGGGRYEQYF
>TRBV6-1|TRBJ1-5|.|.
TGTGCCAGCAGTGAGGGCAGCCAGCCCCAGCATTTT
CASSEGSQPQHF
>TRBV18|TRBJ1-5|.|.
TGTGCCAGCTCACCAGACGGAGCCCGACAGTCTAGCAATCAGCCCCAGCATTTT
CASSPDGARQSSNQPQHF
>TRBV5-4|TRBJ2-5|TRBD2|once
TGTGCCAGCAGCCCCCCACCGAGAATAGCGGGGTCGGGGGAGACCCAGTACTTC
CASSPPPRIAGSGETQYF
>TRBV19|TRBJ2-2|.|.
TGTGCCAGTAGTCGCGGGCGAAACACCGGGGAGCTGTTTTTT
CASSRGRNTGELFF
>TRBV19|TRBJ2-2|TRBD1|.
TGTGCCAGTAAAGGGGACAGGGTAGCTCGTGGCACCGGGGAGCTGTTTTTT
CASKGDRVARGTGELFF
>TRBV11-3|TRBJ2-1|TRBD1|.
TGTGCCAGCAGCTTAGACGCGGCAGGGGGAAGGTACAATGAGCAGTTCTTC
CASSLDAAGGRYNEQFF
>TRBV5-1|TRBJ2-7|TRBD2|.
TGCGCCAGCAGCTTGGGACCCTTCGCGGCGGGGGACGAGCAGTACTTC
CASSLGPFAAGDEQYF
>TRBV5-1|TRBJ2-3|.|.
TGCGCCAGCAGCGGCCCTACGGGGACAGATACGCAGTATTTT
CASSGPTGTDTQYF
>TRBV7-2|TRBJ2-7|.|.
TGTGCCAGCAGGCCAGGACTGATCTCCTACGAGCAGTACTTC
CASRPGLISYEQYF
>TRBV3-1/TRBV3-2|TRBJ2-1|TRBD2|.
TGTGCCAGCACCCCCACTAGCGGGGGGGCCGGTAGGAATGAGCAGTTCTTC
CASTPTSGGAGRNEQFF
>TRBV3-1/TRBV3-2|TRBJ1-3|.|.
TGTGCCAGCAGCTTAACAGGGACGACTGGAAACACCATATATTTT
CASSLTGTTGNTIYF
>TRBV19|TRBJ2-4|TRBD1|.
TGTGCCAGTAGGCCGGGACAGGGGGCCAAAAACATTCAGTACTTC
CASRPGQGAKNIQYF
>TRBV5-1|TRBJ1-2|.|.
TGCGCCAGCAGCTTGACCAGCGGGGCAGGGGTAGCGTATGGCTACACCTTC
CASSLTSGAGVAYGYTF
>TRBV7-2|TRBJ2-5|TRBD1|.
TGTGCCAGCAGCTTACTGGGACAGGGTGAGACCCAGTACTTC
CASSLLGQGETQYF
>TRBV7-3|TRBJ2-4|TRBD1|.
TGTGCCAGCAGCCAATCGGGACAGGGGGACATTCAGTACTTC
CASSQSGQGDIQYF
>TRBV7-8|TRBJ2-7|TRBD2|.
TGTGCCAGCAGCTCCGTGCGGGGGGTCGTACCCTACGAGCAGTACTTC
CASSSVRGVVPYEQYF
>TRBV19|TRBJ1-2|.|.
TGTGCCAGTACGCCCCTGGGGGGGGGAGCTAACTATGGCTACACCTTC
CASTPLGGGANYGYTF
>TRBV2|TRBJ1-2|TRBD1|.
TGTGCCAGCAGGGTAGGGGACAGCCAAGTCTATGGCTACACCTTC
CASRVGDSQVYGYTF
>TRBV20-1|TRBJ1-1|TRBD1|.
TGCAGTGCTGGTGGACAGGGGGCCTATATACCTGAAGCTTTCTTT
CSAGGQGAYIPEAFF
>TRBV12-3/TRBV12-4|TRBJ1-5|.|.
TGTGCCAGCAGTCCCCGGGGATCGGCCCAGCATTTT
CASSPRGSAQHF
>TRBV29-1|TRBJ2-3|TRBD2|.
TGCAGCGTTGGGGCTCAGAGCGGGGCCACAGATACGCAGTATTTT
CSVGAQSGATDTQYF
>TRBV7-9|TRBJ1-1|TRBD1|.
TGTGCCAGCAGCTCCGGGACAGGGTTTAACACTGAAGCTTTCTTT
CASSSGTGFNTEAFF
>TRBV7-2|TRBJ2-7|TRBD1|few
TGTGCCAGCAGTCACCCTGGCAGGGGGTCCTACGAGCAGTACTTC
CASSHPGRGSYEQYF
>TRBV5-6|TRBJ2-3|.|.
TGTGCCAGCAGCCCCCCCCTCCGGACAGATACGCAGTATTTT
CASSPPLRTDTQYF
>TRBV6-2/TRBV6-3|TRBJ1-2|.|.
TGTGCCAGCAGTTCCTATGCTGGCTACACCTTC
CASSSYAGYTF
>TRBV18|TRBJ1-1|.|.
TGTGCCAGCTCACCCCTACCCGGGAACACTGAAGCTTTCTTT
CASSPLPGNTEAFF
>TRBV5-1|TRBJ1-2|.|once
TGCGCCAGCAGCTTGAATAGAAGGATTATACAGGGTGAATTGGAGGATGGCTACACCTTC
CASSLNRRIIQGELEDGYTF
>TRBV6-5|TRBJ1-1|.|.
TGTGCCAGCAGCCTAACGACAGGGAACACTGAAGCTTTCTTT
CASSLTTGNTEAFF
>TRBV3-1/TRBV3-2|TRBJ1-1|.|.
TGTGCCAGCAGCCAAGATAATGGAGGAAGAACTGAAGCTTTCTTT
CASSQDNGGRTEAFF
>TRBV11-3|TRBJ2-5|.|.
TGTGCCAGCAGCGGAGGGGGCTCTTTTGGGACCCAGTACTTC
CASSGGGSFGTQYF
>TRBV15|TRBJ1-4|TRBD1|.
TGTGCCACCAGCAGACCGGGACAGGGAGATGAAAAACTGTTTTTT
CATSRPGQGDEKLFF
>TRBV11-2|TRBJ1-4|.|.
TGTGCCAGCAGCTTTACACAATCAACTAATGAAAAACTGTTTTTT
CASSFTQSTNEKLFF
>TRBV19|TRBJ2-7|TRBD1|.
TGTGCCAGTAGTATAGGGACAGGGGGCTTCGAGCAGTACTTC
CASSIGTGGFEQYF
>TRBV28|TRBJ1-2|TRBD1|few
TGTGCCAGCAATGAAGGGACAGGTCGCTATGGCTACACCTTC
CASNEGTGRYGYTF